The present TCR beta chain was sequenced within a study of T cell responses to AZD1222 COVID-19 vaccine. CDR3 length: 14 amino acids. V lost 1 base and J 4 bases, leaving 10 bases between the germline ends. CDR1 and CDR2 (germline): MDHEN, SYDVKM. Sequenced by immunoSEQ multiplex PCR; TCRdb stores in-frame clones only, minus some. The data hold around 180,000 clones, with 85% to 95% observed a single time. The sequence was collected from an adult who received the AZD1222 COVID-19 vaccine. This chain joins TRBV28 and TRBJ1-2, with D unresolved. The sample in question was peripheral blood, obtained 28 days after the second AZD1222 dose. The CDR3 is CASSLSSVIYGYTF. The CDR3 nucleotides are TGTGCCAGCAGTTTATCGTCAGTTATCTATGGCTACACCTTC.